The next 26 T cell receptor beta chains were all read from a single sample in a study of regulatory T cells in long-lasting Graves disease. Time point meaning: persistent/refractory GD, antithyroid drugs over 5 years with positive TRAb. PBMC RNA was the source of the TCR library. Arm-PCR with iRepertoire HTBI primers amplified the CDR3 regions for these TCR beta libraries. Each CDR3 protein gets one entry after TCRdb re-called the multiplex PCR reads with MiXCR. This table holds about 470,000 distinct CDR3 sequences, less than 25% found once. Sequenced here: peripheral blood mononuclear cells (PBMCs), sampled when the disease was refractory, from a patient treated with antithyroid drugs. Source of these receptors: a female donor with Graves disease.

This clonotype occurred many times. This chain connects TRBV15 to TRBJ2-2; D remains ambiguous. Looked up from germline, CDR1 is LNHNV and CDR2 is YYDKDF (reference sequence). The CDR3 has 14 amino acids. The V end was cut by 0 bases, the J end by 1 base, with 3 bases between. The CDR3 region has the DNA TGTGCCACCAGCAGAGATGAGAACACCGGGGAGCTGTTTTTT. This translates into CATSRDENTGELFF.

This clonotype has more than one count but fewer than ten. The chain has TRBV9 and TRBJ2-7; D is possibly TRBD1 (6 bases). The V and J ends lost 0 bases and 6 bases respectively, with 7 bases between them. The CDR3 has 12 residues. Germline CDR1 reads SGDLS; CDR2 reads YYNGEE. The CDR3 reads CASSVGGREQYF. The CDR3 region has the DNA TGTGCCAGCAGCGTAGGGGGGCGCGAGCAGTACTTC.

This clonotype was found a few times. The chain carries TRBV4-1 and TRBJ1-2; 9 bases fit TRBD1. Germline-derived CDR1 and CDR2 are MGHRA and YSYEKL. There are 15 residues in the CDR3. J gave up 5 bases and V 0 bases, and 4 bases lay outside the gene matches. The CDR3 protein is CASSQEKDRGYGYTF. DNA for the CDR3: TGCGCCAGCAGCCAAGAAAAGGACAGGGGTTATGGCTACACCTTC.

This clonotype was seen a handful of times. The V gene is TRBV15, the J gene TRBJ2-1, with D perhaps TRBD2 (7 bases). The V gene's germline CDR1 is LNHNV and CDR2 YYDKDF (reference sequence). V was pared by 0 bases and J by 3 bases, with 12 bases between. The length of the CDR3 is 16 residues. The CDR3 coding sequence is TGTGCCACCAGCAGAGATAAGGGGGGGGGCTACAATGAGCAGTTCTTC. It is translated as CATSRDKGGGYNEQFF.

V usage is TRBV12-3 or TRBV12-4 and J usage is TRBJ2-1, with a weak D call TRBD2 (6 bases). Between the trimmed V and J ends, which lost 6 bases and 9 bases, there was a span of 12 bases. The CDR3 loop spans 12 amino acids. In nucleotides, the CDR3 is TGTGCCAGCAGCCCGACTAGTAGTGAGCAGTTCTTC. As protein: CASSPTSSEQFF.

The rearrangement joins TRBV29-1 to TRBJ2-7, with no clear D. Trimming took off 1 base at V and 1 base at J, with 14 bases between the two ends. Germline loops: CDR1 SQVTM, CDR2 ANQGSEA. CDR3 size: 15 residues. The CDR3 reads CSVEVGTIGSYEQYF. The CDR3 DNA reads TGCAGCGTTGAAGTGGGTACTATCGGGTCCTACGAGCAGTACTTC.

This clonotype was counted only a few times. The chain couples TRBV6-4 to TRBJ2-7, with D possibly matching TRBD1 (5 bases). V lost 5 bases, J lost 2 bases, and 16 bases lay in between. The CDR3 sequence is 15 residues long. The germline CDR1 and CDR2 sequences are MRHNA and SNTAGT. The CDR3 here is CASSYQPDSTYEQYF. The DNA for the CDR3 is TGTGCCAGCAGTTACCAGCCCGACAGTACCTACGAGCAGTACTTC.

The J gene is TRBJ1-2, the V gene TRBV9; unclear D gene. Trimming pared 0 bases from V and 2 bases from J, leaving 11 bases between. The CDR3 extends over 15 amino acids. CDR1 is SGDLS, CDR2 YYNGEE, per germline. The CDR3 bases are TGTGCCAGCAGCGTAGATCCAGGCACCAACTATGGCTACACCTTC. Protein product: CASSVDPGTNYGYTF.

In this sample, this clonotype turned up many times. The CDR3 DNA reads TGCAGCGTAACCGACGTAATACGTTATGGCTACACCTTC. Protein sequence: CSVTDVIRYGYTF. V is TRBV29-1 and J is TRBJ1-2; no firm D call. Trimming took off 6 bases at V and 5 bases at J, with 16 bases between the two ends. The CDR3 extends over 13 amino acids. CDR1 and CDR2 from the germline V gene are SQVTM and ANQGSEA.

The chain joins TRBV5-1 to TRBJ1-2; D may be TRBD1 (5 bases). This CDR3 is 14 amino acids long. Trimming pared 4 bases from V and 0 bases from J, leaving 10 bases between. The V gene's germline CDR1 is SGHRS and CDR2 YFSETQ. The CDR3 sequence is CASSPGPTNYGYTF. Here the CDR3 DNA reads TGCGCCAGCAGCCCGGGACCAACTAACTATGGCTACACCTTC. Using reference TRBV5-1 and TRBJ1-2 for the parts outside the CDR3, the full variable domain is KAGVTQTPRYLIKTRGQQVTLSCSPISGHRSVSWYQQTPGQGLQFLFEYFSETQRNKGNFPGRFSGRQFSNSRSEMNVSTLELGDSALYLCASSPGPTNYGYTFGSGTRLTVV.

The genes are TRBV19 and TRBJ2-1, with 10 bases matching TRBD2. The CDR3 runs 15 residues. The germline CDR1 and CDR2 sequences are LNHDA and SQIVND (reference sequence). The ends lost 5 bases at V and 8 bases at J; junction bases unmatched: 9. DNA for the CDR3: TGTGCCAGTAGTTCTAGCGGGAGTGGCTTTGATGAGCAGTTCTTC. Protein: CASSSSGSGFDEQFF.

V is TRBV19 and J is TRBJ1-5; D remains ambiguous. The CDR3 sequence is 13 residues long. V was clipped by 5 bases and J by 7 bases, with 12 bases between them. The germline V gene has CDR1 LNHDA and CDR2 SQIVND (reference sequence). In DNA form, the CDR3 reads TGTGCCAGTAGTTTTACATTCGGGCAGCCCCAGCATTTT. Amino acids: CASSFTFGQPQHF.

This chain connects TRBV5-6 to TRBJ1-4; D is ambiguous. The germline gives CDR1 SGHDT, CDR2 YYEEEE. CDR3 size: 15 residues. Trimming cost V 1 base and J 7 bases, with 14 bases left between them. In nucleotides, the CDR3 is TGTGCCAGCAGCTTGCCTTCTTTGTCGGGTGAAAAACTGTTTTTT. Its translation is CASSLPSLSGEKLFF.

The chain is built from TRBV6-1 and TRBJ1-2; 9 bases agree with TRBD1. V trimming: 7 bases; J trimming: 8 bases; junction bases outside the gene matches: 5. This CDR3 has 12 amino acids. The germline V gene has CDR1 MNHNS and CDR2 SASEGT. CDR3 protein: CASNTGGRGYTF. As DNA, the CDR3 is TGTGCCAGCAATACAGGGGGCAGGGGCTACACCTTC.

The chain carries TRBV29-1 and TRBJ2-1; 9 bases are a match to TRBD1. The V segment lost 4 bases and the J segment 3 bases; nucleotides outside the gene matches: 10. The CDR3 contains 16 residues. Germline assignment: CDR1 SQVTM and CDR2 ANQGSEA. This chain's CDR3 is CSVVYTTGGIYNEQFF. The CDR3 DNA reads TGCAGCGTTGTTTATACAACAGGGGGCATCTACAATGAGCAGTTCTTC.

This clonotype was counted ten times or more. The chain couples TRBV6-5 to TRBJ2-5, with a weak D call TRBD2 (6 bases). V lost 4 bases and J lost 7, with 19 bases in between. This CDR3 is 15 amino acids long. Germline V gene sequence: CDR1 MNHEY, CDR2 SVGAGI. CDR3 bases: TGTGCCAGCAGTTTTTCCGGGACTGACTTAGTGACCCAGTACTTC. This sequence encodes CASSFSGTDLVTQYF.

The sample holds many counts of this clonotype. The CDR3 spells CSVDAGQGAGELFF. CDR3 coding DNA: TGCAGCGTTGACGCGGGACAGGGGGCCGGGGAGCTGTTTTTT. The chain is built from TRBV29-1 and TRBJ2-2, with 11 bases that match TRBD1. CDR1 and CDR2 (germline): SQVTM, ANQGSEA. J gave up 6 bases and V 3 bases, and 3 bases lay outside the gene matches. The CDR3 runs 14 residues.

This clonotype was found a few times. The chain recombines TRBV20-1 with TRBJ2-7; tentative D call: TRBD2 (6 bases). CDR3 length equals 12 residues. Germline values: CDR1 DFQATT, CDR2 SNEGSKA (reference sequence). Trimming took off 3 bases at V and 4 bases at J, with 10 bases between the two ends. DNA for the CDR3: TGCAGTGCTAGCGGGAGCAGGTACGAGCAGTACTTC. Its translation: CSASGSRYEQYF.

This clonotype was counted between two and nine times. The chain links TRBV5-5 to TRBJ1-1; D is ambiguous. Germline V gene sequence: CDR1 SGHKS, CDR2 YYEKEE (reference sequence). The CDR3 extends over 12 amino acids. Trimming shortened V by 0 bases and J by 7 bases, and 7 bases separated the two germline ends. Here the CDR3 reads CASSLAQIEAFF. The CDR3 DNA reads TGTGCCAGCAGCTTGGCCCAGATTGAAGCTTTCTTT.

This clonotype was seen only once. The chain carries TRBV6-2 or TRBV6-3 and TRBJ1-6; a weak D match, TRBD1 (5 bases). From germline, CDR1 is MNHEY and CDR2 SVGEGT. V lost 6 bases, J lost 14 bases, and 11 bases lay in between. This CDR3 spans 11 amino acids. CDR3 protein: CASSPRQSLHF. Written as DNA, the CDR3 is TGTGCCAGCAGCCCCAGACAGTCCCTCCACTTT.

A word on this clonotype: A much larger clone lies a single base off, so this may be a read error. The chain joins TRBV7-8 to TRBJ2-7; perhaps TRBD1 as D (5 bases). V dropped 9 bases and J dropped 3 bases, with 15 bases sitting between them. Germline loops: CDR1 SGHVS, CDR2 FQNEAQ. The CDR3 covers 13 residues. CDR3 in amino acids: CARSTGQGYEQYF. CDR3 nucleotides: TGTGCCAGGAGTACCGGCCAGGGCTACGAGCAGTACTTC.

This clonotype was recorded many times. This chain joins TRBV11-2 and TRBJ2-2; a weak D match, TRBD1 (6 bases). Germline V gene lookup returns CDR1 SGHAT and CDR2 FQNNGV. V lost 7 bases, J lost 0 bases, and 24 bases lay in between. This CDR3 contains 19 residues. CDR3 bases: TGTGCCAGCACATCTACGGGATCGGTTTGGACAGCGAACACCGGGGAGCTGTTTTTT. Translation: CASTSTGSVWTANTGELFF.

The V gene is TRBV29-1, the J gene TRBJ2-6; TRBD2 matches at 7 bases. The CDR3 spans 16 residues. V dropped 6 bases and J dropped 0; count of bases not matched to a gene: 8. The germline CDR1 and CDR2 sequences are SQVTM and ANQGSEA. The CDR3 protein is CSVGGAGSSGANVLTF. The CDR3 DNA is TGCAGCGTGGGGGGAGCGGGATCCTCTGGGGCCAACGTCCTGACTTTC.

DNA of the CDR3: TGCAGTGCTAGAGATAGCTGGACATCGACCTACGAGCAGTACTTC. Amino acids: CSARDSWTSTYEQYF. The rearrangement uses TRBV20-1 and TRBJ2-7; D is perhaps TRBD1 (5 bases). CDR1 and CDR2 from the germline V gene are DFQATT and SNEGSKA (reference sequence). Deletions cut 0 bases from V and 2 bases from J, with 14 bases between. The CDR3 covers 15 residues.

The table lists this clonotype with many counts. Written as DNA, the CDR3 is TGTGCCAGCAGCTCGGGCCTCTGGGGTGAAAAACTGTTTTTT. Residues: CASSSGLWGEKLFF. This chain connects TRBV7-8 to TRBJ1-4; D gene unclear. Germline lookup yields CDR1 SGHVS and CDR2 FQNEAQ. Trimming cost V 4 bases and J 7 bases, with 13 bases left between them. This CDR3 is built from 14 residues.

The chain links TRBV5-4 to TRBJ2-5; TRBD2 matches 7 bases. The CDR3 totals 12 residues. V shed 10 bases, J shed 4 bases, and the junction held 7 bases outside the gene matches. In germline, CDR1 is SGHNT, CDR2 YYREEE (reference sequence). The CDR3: CAGSSGGETQYF. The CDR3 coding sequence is TGTGCCGGCTCTAGCGGAGGAGAGACCCAGTACTTC.